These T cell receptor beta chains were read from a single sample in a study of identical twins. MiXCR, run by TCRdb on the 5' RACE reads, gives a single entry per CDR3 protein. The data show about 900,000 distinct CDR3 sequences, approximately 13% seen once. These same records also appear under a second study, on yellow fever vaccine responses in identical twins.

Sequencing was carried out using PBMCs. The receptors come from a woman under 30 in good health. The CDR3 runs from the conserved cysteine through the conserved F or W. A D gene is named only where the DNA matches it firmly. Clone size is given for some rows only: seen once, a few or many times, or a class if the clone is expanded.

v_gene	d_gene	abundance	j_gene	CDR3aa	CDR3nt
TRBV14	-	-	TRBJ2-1	CASSQVQGPYNEQFF	TGTGCCAGCAGCCAAGTGCAGGGCCCCTACAATGAGCAGTTCTTC
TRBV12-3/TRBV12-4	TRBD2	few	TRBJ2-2	CASSLPTSGKTGELFF	TGTGCCAGCAGTTTACCGACTAGCGGGAAAACCGGGGAGCTGTTTTTT
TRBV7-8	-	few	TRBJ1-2	CASSLMRDMLRGYTF	TGTGCCAGCAGCCTCATGAGGGACATGCTTCGCGGCTACACCTTC
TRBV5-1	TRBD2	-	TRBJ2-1	CASSPGLAGQYNEQFF	TGCGCCAGCAGCCCCGGACTAGCGGGACAATACAATGAGCAGTTCTTC
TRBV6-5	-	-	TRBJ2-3	CASSYSWGSSSTDTQYF	TGTGCCAGCAGTTACTCCTGGGGCTCCTCTAGCACAGATACGCAGTATTTT
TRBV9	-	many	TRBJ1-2	CASSHDGGYTF	TGTGCCAGCAGTCATGACGGTGGCTACACCTTC
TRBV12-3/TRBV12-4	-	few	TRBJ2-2	CASSLGDGRELFF	TGTGCCAGCAGTTTAGGGGACGGTCGGGAGCTGTTTTTT
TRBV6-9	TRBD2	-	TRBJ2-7	CASVLKAGPYEQYF	TGTGCCAGCGTTCTGAAAGCGGGACCCTACGAGCAGTACTTC
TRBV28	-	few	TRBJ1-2	CAILTGSRNGYTF	TGTGCCATATTAACAGGGAGTCGGAATGGCTACACCTTC
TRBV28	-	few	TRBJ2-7	CASSLSGPVPYEQYF	TGTGCCAGCAGTTTATCGGGACCAGTCCCCTACGAGCAGTACTTC
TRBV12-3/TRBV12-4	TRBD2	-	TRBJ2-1	CASSFPVIAGATSYNEQFF	TGTGCCAGCAGTTTCCCGGTAATAGCGGGAGCAACCTCCTACAATGAGCAGTTCTTC
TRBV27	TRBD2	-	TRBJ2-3	CASSLFRLAGGGTDTQYF	TGTGCCAGCAGTTTATTTCGGCTAGCGGGGGGAGGGACAGATACGCAGTATTTT
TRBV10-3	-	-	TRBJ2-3	CAISGGPSRADTQYF	TGTGCCATCAGTGGAGGACCTTCGCGGGCGGATACGCAGTATTTT
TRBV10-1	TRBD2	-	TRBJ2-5	CARRLAGDVRTQYF	TGCGCCCGAAGACTAGCGGGGGATGTCAGGACCCAGTACTTC
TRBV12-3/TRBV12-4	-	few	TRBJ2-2	CASRLQGTGELFF	TGTGCCAGCAGGTTACAGGGTACCGGGGAGCTGTTTTTT
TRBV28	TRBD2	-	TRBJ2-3	CASNSNPGTSGTQYF	TGTGCCAGCAATTCGAATCCCGGGACTAGCGGTACGCAGTATTTT
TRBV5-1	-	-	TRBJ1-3	CASSLSGNYDSGNTIYF	TGCGCCAGCAGCTTGTCAGGGAACTATGATAGCGGAAACACCATATATTTT
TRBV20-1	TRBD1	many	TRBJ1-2	CSARYADRATNYGYTF	TGCAGTGCTAGATACGCCGACAGGGCAACTAACTATGGCTACACCTTC
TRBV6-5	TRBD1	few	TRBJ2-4	CASSSGTGALKNIQYF	TGTGCCAGCAGTTCCGGGACAGGGGCCCTCAAAAACATTCAGTACTTC
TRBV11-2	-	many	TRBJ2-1	CASSLGGVSGNEQFF	TGTGCCAGCAGCTTGGGCGGGGTTTCGGGCAATGAGCAGTTCTTC
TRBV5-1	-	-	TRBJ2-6	CASSKQAPSGANVLTF	TGCGCCAGCAGCAAACAGGCCCCCTCTGGGGCCAACGTCCTGACTTTC
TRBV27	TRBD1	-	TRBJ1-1	CASPGFTGGEVWTEAFF	TGTGCCAGCCCCGGATTTACAGGGGGCGAGGTCTGGACTGAAGCTTTCTTT
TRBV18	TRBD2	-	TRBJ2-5	CASSPPRTSGGETQYF	TGTGCCAGCTCACCACCCCGGACTAGCGGGGGAGAGACCCAGTACTTC
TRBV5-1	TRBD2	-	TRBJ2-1	CASSFEPTSGGRNEQFF	TGCGCCAGCAGCTTTGAACCGACTAGCGGGGGGCGGAATGAGCAGTTCTTC